The 27 T cell receptor beta chains below all came from one sample that was sequenced in a study of T cells in tumors after PD-1 blockade. Here immunoSEQ multiplex PCR was the method, and the copy in TCRdb shows in-frame clones only, minus some. Of about 10,000 clones in the sample, approximately 70% are singletons; the top ten hold roughly 14%. The sample here was tumor tissue, taken after anti-PD-1 treatment. These TCRs come from a human donor with basal cell carcinoma.

This clone is judged large. J is TRBJ2-1 and V is TRBV2; TRBD2 agrees at 11 bases. Germline V gives CDR1 SNHLY, CDR2 FYNNEI. The ends lost 6 bases at V and 7 bases at J; junction bases unmatched: 8. The CDR3 is made up of 15 amino acids. The CDR3 is CASRLTSGVLNEQFF. In DNA, the CDR3 is TGTGCCAGCAGACTGACTAGCGGGGTTCTAAATGAGCAGTTCTTC.

The chain has TRBV5-5 and TRBJ2-1; tentative D call: TRBD2 (6 bases). Germline CDR1 SGHKS, CDR2 YYEKEE (reference sequence). CDR3 length: 16 residues. Trimming took off 4 bases at V and 1 base at J, with 15 bases between the two ends. The CDR3 loop reads CASSLGRGVSYNEQFF. The CDR3 DNA reads as TGTGCCAGCAGCCTGGGGCGGGGAGTTTCCTACAATGAGCAGTTCTTC.

This chain links TRBV14 with TRBJ2-2; 8 positions match TRBD1. The CDR3 is made up of 16 amino acids. Trimming at V came to 3 bases and at J to 2 bases, leaving 5 bases not matched to a gene. Germline V CDR1 and CDR2: SGHDN, FVKESK. The CDR3 is CASSHRTGPNTGELFF. In nucleotides, the CDR3 is TGTGCCAGCAGCCATAGGACAGGGCCTAACACCGGGGAGCTGTTTTTT.

The V and J genes are TRBV6-6 and TRBJ1-1; no reliable D call. CDR1 and CDR2 from the germline V gene are MNHNY and SVGAGI (reference sequence). The V end was cut by 7 bases, the J end by 4 bases, with 10 bases between. The length of the CDR3 is 12 residues. As DNA, the CDR3 is TGTGCCAGCAATACAAGGTCCACTGAAGCTTTCTTT. It codes for CASNTRSTEAFF.

The chain recombines TRBV19 with TRBJ1-1; D gene unclear. The CDR3 length is 16 residues. Germline V gives CDR1 LNHDA, CDR2 SQIVND (reference sequence). The V end was cut by 3 bases, the J end by 1 base, with 15 bases between. CDR3 residues: CASSMTTAVGNTEAFF. The CDR3 DNA follows: TGTGCCAGTAGTATGACGACGGCAGTAGGGAACACTGAAGCTTTCTTT.

This rearrangement joins TRBV4-2 to TRBJ1-1, with D maybe TRBD1 (5 bases). Trimming pared 3 bases from V and 7 bases from J, leaving 15 bases between. Per germline, CDR1 LGHNA and CDR2 YNFKEQ. The CDR3 spans 14 residues. The CDR3 loop is CASSQDTGTDEAFF. The CDR3, as DNA: TGTGCCAGCAGCCAGGATACCGGGACTGATGAAGCTTTCTTT.

This chain links TRBV15 with TRBJ1-2, with 9 nucleotides matching TRBD1. Germline V lookup: CDR1 LNHNV, CDR2 YYDKDF (reference sequence). V dropped 5 bases and J dropped 0; count of bases not matched to a gene: 13. This CDR3 has 18 amino acids. CDR3 region: CATSVLQGAFTPNYGYTF. The CDR3 nucleotides are TGTGCCACCAGCGTCCTACAGGGGGCCTTTACCCCTAACTATGGCTACACCTTC.

This clone appeared a few times. The chain has TRBV20-1 and TRBJ2-3; D is ambiguous. The CDR3 consists of 11 residues. CDR1 is DFQATT, CDR2 SNEGSKA, per germline (reference sequence). V was pared by 3 bases and J by 7 bases, with 8 bases between. CDR3 loop: CSASGWNTQYF. CDR3 nucleotides: TGCAGTGCTAGCGGGTGGAATACGCAGTATTTT.

The count of this clone is one. The chain joins TRBV30 to TRBJ1-1; no reliable D call. Trimming took off 8 bases at V and 5 bases at J, with 12 bases between the two ends. The CDR3 length is 11 residues. Germline V gene data show CDR1 as GTSNPN and CDR2 as SVGIG (reference sequence). In nucleotides, the CDR3 is TGTGCCGGTAAGATGGGGACTGAAGCTTTCTTT. Protein sequence: CAGKMGTEAFF.

The rearrangement links TRBV28 to TRBJ1-2; 8 bases agree with TRBD1. The ends lost 6 bases at V and 5 bases at J; junction bases unmatched: 11. CDR3 length equals 15 residues. Per germline, CDR1 MDHEN and CDR2 SYDVKM. The CDR3, as DNA: TGTGCCAGCAGGCAAAGTTCAGGGGGCGGGTATGGCTACACCTTC. The encoded protein is CASRQSSGGGYGYTF.

The gene calls are TRBV14 and TRBJ2-3; maybe TRBD2 (6 bases). CDR1 and CDR2 (germline): SGHDN, FVKESK. Trimming pared 4 bases from V and 3 bases from J, leaving 8 bases between. The CDR3 is 13 residues long. This CDR3 reads CASSRAGTDTQYF. CDR3 nucleotides: TGTGCCAGCAGCCGCGCGGGGACAGATACGCAGTATTTT. Using reference TRBV14 and TRBJ2-3 for the parts outside the CDR3, the full variable domain is EAGVTQFPSHSVIEKGQTVTLRCDPISGHDNLYWYRRVMGKEIKFLLHFVKESKQDESGMPNNRFLAERTGGTYSTLKVQPAELEDSGVYFCASSRAGTDTQYFGPGTRLTVL.

The chain joins TRBV6-6 to TRBJ1-2; 9 bases map to TRBD1. After removal of 6 bases from V and 4 bases from J, the junction contained 6 bases not matched to a gene. The CDR3 covers 14 residues. Looked up from germline, CDR1 is MNHNY and CDR2 is SVGAGI (reference sequence). CDR3 in amino acids: CASRSTGGTYGYTF. In DNA, the CDR3 is TGTGCCAGCAGGTCGACAGGGGGTACCTATGGCTACACCTTC.

The chain combines TRBV5-6 with TRBJ2-1; 7 bases match TRBD2. This CDR3 contains 15 residues. Germline CDR1 and CDR2: SGHDT and YYEEEE. J gave up 4 bases and V 2 bases, and 6 bases lay outside the gene matches. CDR3 nucleotide sequence: TGTGCCAGCAGCTTAAGCGGGACGGCGTACAATGAGCAGTTCTTC. Its protein is CASSLSGTAYNEQFF.

The chain carries TRBV24-1 and TRBJ1-1, with 10 bases fitting TRBD1. The CDR3 is 13 amino acids. J gave up 4 bases and V 8 bases, and 3 bases lay outside the gene matches. The germline V gene encodes CDR1 KGHDR and CDR2 SFDVKD. CDR3 nucleotide sequence: TGTGCCACCACCAGGACAGGGGGCACTGAAGCTTTCTTT. Its translation: CATTRTGGTEAFF.

This CDR3 reads CASSSKAEAFF. The CDR3 DNA is TGTGCCAGCAGCTCGAAGGCTGAAGCTTTCTTT. J is TRBJ1-1 and V is TRBV7-8; D is undetermined. Germline values: CDR1 SGHVS, CDR2 FQNEAQ. Trimming left V 4 bases short and J 6 bases short, with 6 bases between. The CDR3 is 11 amino acids.

The rearrangement uses TRBV12-5 and TRBJ2-7, with 10 bases fitting TRBD1. CDR1 is LGHNT and CDR2 is FRNRAP in the germline V gene. Trimming removed 4 bases from V and 3 bases from J; junction bases left unmatched: 9. This CDR3 is built from 16 residues. The CDR3 DNA reads TGTGCTAGTGGTTCCCCGAATCGGGACAGGGGCTACGAGCAGTACTTC. It encodes CASGSPNRDRGYEQYF.

The chain combines TRBV3-1 (or the pseudogene TRBV3-2) with TRBJ2-1, with D perhaps being TRBD1 or TRBD2 (5 bases each). Germline-derived CDR1 and CDR2 are LGHDT and YNNKEL (reference sequence). With 0 bases removed from V and 1 base from J, the gap between germline ends came to 13 bases. This CDR3 is 17 amino acids long. The CDR3 loop reads CASSQDLGTHSYNEQFF. CDR3 nucleotide sequence: TGTGCCAGCAGCCAAGATCTCGGGACGCATTCCTACAATGAGCAGTTCTTC.

V is TRBV5-5 and J is TRBJ2-7; 8 bases line up with TRBD1. V dropped 4 bases and J dropped 4; count of bases not matched to a gene: 4. Per the germline V gene, CDR1 is SGHKS and CDR2 is YYEKEE (reference sequence). CDR3 size: 13 residues. The CDR3 coding sequence is TGTGCCAGCAGCCAGCAGGGGGCTTACGAGCAGTACTTC. It codes for CASSQQGAYEQYF.

In this sample, this clone turned up once. Other nucleotide sequences from this sample produce the same CDR3. The chain is built from TRBV6-2 or TRBV6-3 and TRBJ1-2, with a tentative D call TRBD1 (6 bases). Germline V lookup: CDR1 MNHEY, CDR2 SVGEGT. The CDR3 runs 14 residues. V gave up 7 bases and J gave up 6 bases, with 18 bases separating them. In nucleotides, the CDR3 is TGTGCCAGCATCCCTGGGGGCGTCTACCATGGCTACACCTTC. Translation: CASIPGGVYHGYTF.

This chain joins TRBV28 and TRBJ1-1; unclear D gene. The germline V and J ends were trimmed by 6 bases and 4 bases, with 12 bases remaining between them. CDR1 and CDR2 (germline): MDHEN, SYDVKM. The CDR3 is 13 residues long. Here the CDR3 DNA reads TGTGCCAGCAGAGGTCGGCTCGGCACTGAAGCTTTCTTT. Translated: CASRGRLGTEAFF.

The chain is built from TRBV11-1 and TRBJ2-4, with D possibly being TRBD1 (5 bases). The CDR3 totals 14 residues. Germline V gene sequence: CDR1 SGHAT, CDR2 FQDESV (reference sequence). V was clipped by 1 base and J by 3 bases, with 7 bases between them. This CDR3 is CASSLEGVKNIQYF. In DNA, the CDR3 is TGTGCCAGCAGCTTAGAAGGGGTCAAAAACATTCAGTACTTC.

The chain has TRBV2 and TRBJ2-3; D is possibly TRBD1 (7 bases). Germline lookup yields CDR1 SNHLY and CDR2 FYNNEI. The CDR3 consists of 14 residues. V lost 9 bases, J lost 8 bases, and 21 bases lay in between. The CDR3, as DNA: TGTGCCAGGAAAAAAGAAACAGGGGAGGCTACGCAGTATTTT. It yields the protein CARKKETGEATQYF. The full variable domain, completed using reference TRBV2 and TRBJ2-3, is EPEVTQTPSHQVTQMGQEVILRCVPISNHLYFYWYRQILGQKVEFLVSFYNNEISEKSEIFDDQFSVERPDGSNFTLKIRSTKLEDSAMYFCARKKETGEATQYFGPGTRLTVL.

This chain connects TRBV6-4 to TRBJ1-5; TRBD1 aligns across 7 bases. Per germline, CDR1 MRHNA and CDR2 SNTAGT. Germline trimming cut 0 bases from V and 7 bases from J; bases unmatched to any gene: 12. The CDR3 totals 17 residues. CDR3 sequence reads: CASSDSAGTVGTQPQHF. The CDR3, as DNA: TGTGCCAGCAGTGACTCTGCCGGGACAGTAGGCACGCAGCCCCAGCATTTT.

This clone is deemed medium-sized (0.01 to 0.1%). The chain employs TRBV7-2 and TRBJ1-2, with TRBD1 matching over 10 bases. CDR1 is SGHTA and CDR2 is FQGNSA in the germline V gene. V was pared by 5 bases and J by 3 bases, with 3 bases of the junction left unmatched. This CDR3 is built from 14 residues. The CDR3 here is CASSPGTGDYGYTF. The CDR3 bases are TGTGCCAGCAGCCCCGGGACAGGGGACTATGGCTACACCTTC.

This clone was seen a handful of times. The chain joins TRBV7-3 to TRBJ1-1, with D perhaps TRBD1 (5 bases). Germline lookup yields CDR1 SGHTA and CDR2 FQGTGA. This CDR3 has 15 residues. V shed 2 bases and J shed 0 bases, with 10 bases lying between them. The CDR3 nucleotides are TGTGCCAGCAGCTTAGGAGGGGCCATGAACACTGAAGCTTTCTTT. It specifies CASSLGGAMNTEAFF.

V usage is TRBV18 and J usage is TRBJ1-2, with D uncertain. Germline values: CDR1 KGHSH, CDR2 LQKENI. The length of the CDR3 is 13 residues. The V and J ends lost 3 bases and 7 bases respectively, with 12 bases between them. The DNA of the CDR3 is TGTGCCAGCTCACCGGAGAGGGAGGGTGGCTACACCTTC. Encoded protein: CASSPEREGGYTF.

In this sample, this clone turned up a few times. V and J are TRBV4-1 and TRBJ2-7, with D perhaps TRBD1 or TRBD2 (5 bases each). Germline assignment: CDR1 MGHRA and CDR2 YSYEKL. Trimming cost V 0 bases and J 1 base, with 19 bases left between them. The CDR3 loop spans 18 amino acids. The CDR3 DNA sequence: TGCGCCAGCAGCCAAGATTTGAAAAGGGGACCATATTCCTACGAGCAGTACTTC. Amino acid sequence: CASSQDLKRGPYSYEQYF.